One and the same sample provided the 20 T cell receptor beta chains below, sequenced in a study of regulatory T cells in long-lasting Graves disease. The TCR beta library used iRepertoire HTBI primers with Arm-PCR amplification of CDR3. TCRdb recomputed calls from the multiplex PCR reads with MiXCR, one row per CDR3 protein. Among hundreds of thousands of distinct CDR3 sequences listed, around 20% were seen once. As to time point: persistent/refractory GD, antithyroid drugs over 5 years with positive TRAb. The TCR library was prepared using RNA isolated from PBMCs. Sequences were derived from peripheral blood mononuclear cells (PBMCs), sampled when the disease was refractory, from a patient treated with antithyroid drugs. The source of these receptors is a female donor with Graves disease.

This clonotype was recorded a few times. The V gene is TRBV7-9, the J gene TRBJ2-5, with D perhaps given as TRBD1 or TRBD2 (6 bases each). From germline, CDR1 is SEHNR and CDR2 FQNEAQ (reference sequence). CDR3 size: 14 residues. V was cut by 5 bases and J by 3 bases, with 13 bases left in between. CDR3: CASSTYREEETQYF. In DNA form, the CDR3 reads TGTGCCAGCAGCACATACAGGGAGGAAGAGACCCAGTACTTC.

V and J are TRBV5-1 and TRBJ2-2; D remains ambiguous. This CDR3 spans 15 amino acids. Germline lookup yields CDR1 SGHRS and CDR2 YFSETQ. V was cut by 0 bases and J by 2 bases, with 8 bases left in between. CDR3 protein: CASSLETSNTGELFF. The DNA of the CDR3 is TGCGCCAGCAGCTTGGAGACAAGCAACACCGGGGAGCTGTTTTTT.

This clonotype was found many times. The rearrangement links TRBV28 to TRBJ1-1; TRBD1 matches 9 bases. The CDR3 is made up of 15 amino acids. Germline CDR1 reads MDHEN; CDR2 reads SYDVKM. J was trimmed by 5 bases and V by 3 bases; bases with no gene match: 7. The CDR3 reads CASSLSQGANTEAFF. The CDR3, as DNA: TGTGCCAGCAGTTTGTCACAGGGGGCAAATACTGAAGCTTTCTTT.

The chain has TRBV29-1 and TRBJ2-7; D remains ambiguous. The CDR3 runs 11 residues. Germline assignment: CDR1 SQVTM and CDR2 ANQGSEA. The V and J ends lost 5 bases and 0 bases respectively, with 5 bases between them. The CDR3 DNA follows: TGCAGCGTTAAGTACTCCTACGAGCAGTACTTC. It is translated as CSVKYSYEQYF.

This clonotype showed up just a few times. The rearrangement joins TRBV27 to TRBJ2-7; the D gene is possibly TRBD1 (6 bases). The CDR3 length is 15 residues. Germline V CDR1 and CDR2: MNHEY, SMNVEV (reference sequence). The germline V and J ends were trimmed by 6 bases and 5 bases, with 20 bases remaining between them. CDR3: CASSSSQGHINEQYF. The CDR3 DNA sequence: TGTGCCAGCAGCTCGTCTCAGGGGCATATAAACGAGCAGTACTTC.

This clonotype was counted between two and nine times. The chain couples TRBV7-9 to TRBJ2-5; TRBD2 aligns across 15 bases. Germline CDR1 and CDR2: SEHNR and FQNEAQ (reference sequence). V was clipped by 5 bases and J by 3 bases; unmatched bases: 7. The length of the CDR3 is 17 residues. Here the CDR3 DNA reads TGTGCCAGCAGCAGACAAAGGACTAGCGGGAGGGAAGAGACCCAGTACTTC. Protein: CASSRQRTSGREETQYF.

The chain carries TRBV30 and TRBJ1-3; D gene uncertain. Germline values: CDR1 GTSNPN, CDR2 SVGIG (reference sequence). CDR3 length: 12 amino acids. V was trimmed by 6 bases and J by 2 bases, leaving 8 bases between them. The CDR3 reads CACGYTGNTIYF. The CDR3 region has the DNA TGTGCCTGTGGGTATACTGGAAACACCATATATTTT.

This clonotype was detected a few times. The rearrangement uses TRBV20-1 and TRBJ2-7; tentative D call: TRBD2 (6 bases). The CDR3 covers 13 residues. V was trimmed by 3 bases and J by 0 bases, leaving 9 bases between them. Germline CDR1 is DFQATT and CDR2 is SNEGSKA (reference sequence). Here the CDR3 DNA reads TGCAGTGCTAGGTACGGGAGCTCCTACGAGCAGTACTTC. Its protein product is CSARYGSSYEQYF.

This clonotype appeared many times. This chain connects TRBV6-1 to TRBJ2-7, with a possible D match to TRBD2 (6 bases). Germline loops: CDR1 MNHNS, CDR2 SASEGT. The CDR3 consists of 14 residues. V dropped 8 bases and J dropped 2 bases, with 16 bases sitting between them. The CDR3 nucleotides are TGTGCCAGCCGGGGTCTAGCGCGAACCTACGAGCAGTACTTC. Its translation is CASRGLARTYEQYF.

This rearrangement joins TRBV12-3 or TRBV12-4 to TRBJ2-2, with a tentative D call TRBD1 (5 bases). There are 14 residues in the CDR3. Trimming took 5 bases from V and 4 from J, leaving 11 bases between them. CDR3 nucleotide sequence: TGTGCCAGCAGTCCCGACAGATCCACCGGGGAGCTGTTTTTT. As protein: CASSPDRSTGELFF.

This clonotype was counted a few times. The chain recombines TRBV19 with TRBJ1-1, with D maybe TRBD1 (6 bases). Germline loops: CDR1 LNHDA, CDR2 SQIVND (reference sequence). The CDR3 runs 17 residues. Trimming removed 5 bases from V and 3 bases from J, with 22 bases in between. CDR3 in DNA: TGTGCCAGTAGTGGACGAGACAGGTGGAAGAGTGACACTGAAGCTTTCTTT. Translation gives CASSGRDRWKSDTEAFF. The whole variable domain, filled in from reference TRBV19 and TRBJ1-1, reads DGGITQSPKYLFRKEGQNVTLSCEQNLNHDAMYWYRQDPGQGLRLIYYSQIVNDFQKGDIAEGYSVSREKKESFPLTVTSAQKNPTAFYLCASSGRDRWKSDTEAFFGQGTRLTVV.

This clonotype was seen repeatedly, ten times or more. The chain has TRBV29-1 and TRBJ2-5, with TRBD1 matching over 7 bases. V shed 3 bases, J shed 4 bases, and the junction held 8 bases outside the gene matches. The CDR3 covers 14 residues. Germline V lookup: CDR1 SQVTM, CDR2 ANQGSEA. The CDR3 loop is CSVEITGVLETQYF. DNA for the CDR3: TGCAGCGTTGAGATAACAGGGGTACTAGAGACCCAGTACTTC.

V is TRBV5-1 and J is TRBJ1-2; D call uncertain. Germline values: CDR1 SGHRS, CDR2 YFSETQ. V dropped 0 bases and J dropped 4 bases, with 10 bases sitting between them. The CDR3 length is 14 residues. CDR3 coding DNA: TGCGCCAGCAGCTTGGACGTCCATAGCTATGGCTACACCTTC. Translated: CASSLDVHSYGYTF.

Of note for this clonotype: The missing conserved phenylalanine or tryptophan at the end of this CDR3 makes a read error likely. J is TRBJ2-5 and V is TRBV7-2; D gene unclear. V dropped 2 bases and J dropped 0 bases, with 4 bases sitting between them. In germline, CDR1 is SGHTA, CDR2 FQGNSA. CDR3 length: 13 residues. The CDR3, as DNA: TGTGCCAGCAGCTTAACGAACCAAGAGACCCAGTACCTC. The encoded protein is CASSLTNQETQYL.

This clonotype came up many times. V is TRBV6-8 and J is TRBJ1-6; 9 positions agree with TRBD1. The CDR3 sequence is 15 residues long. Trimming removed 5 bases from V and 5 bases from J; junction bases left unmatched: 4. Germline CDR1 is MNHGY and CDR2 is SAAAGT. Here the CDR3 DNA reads TGTGCCAGCAGTGCGTGGACAGGGGATAATTCACCCCTCCACTTT. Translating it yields CASSAWTGDNSPLHF.

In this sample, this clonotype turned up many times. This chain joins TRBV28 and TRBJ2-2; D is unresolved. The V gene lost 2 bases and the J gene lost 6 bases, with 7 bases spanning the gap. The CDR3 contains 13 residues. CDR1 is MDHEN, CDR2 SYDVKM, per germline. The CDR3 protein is CASSLGIAGELFF. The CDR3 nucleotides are TGTGCCAGCAGTTTAGGTATCGCCGGGGAGCTGTTTTTT.

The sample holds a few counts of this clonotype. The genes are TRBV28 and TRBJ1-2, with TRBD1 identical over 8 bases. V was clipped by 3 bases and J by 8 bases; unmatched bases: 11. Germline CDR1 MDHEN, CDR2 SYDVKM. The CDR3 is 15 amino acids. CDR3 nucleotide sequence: TGTGCCAGCAGTTTCAGGGGGCTCCTTGTGGGGGGCTACACCTTC. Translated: CASSFRGLLVGGYTF.

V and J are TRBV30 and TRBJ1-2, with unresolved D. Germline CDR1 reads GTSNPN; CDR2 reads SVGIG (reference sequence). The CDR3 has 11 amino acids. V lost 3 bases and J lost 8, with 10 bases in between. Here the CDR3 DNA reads TGTGCCTGGAGCTATGGGAACGGCTACACCTTC. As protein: CAWSYGNGYTF.

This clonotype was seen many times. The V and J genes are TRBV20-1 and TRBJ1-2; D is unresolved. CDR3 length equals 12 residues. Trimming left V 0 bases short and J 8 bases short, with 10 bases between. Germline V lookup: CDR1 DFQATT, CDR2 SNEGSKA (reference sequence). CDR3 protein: CSARDSVQGYTF. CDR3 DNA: TGCAGTGCTAGAGATTCGGTTCAGGGCTACACCTTC.

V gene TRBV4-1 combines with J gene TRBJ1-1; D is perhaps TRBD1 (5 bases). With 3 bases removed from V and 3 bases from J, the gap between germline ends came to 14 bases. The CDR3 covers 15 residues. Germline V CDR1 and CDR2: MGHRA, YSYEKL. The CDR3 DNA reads TGCGCCAGCAGCCACAGGGCCCAGGACGACACTGAAGCTTTCTTT. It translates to CASSHRAQDDTEAFF.